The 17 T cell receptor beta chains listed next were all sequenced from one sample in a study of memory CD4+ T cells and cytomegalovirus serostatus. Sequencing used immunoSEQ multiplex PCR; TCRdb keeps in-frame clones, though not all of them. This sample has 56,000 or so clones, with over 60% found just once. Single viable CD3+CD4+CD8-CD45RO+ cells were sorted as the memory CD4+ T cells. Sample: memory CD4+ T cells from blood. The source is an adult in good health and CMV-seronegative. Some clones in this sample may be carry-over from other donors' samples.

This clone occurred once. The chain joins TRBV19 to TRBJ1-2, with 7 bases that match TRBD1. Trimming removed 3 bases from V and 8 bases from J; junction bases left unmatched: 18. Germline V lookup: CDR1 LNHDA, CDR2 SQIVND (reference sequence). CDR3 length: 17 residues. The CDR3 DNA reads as TGTGCCAGTAGTATGACGACAGGGCGAGCGGTAGCGCGCGGCTACACCTTC. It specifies CASSMTTGRAVARGYTF.

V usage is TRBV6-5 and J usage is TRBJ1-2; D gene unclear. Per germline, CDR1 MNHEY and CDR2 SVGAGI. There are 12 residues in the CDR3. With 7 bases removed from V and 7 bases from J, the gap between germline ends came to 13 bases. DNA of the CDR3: TGTGCCAGCACCTTAGGGAGGAGTGGCTACACCTTC. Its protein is CASTLGRSGYTF.

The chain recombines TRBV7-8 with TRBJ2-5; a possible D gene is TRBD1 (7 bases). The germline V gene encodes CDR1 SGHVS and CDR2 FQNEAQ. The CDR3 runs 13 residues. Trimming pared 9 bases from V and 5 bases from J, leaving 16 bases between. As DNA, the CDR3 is TGTGCCAGTCTCCAGGGGGGATGGGAGACCCAGTACTTC. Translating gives CASLQGGWETQYF.

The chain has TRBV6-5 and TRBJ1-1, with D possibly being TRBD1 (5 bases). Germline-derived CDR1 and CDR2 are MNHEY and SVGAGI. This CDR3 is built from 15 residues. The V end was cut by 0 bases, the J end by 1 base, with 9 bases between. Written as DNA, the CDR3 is TGTGCCAGCAGTTACTCTCCGGGGACGAACACTGAAGCTTTCTTT. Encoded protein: CASSYSPGTNTEAFF.

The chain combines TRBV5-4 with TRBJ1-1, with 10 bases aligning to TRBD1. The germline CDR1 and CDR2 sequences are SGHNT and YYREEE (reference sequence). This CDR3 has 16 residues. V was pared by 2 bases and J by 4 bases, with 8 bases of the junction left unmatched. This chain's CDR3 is CASSFALGQGSTEAFF. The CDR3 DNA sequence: TGTGCCAGCAGCTTCGCACTGGGACAGGGGAGCACTGAAGCTTTCTTT.

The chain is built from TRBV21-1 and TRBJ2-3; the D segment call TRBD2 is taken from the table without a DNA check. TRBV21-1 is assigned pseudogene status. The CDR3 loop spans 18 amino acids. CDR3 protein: CASSKVRAGGPRADTQYF. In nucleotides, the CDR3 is TGTGCCAGCAGCAAAGTGCGGGCGGGGGGGCCTCGGGCAGATACGCAGTATTTT.

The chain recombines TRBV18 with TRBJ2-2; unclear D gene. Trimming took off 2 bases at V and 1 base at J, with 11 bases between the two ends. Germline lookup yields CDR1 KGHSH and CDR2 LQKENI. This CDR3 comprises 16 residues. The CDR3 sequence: CASSPGSGRNTGELFF. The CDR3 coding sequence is TGTGCCAGCTCACCAGGGTCAGGACGGAACACCGGGGAGCTGTTTTTT.

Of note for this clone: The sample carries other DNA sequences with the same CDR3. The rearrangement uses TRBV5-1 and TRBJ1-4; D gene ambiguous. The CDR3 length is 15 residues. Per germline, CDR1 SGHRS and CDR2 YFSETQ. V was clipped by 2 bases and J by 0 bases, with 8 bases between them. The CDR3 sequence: CASSLTGATNEKLFF. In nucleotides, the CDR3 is TGCGCCAGCAGCTTAACCGGGGCAACTAATGAAAAACTGTTTTTT.

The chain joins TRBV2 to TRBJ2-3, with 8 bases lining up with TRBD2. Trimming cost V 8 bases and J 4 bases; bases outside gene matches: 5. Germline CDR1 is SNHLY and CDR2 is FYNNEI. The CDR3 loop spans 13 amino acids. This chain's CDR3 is CASGTSISDTQYF. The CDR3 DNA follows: TGTGCCAGCGGGACTAGTATATCAGATACGCAGTATTTT.

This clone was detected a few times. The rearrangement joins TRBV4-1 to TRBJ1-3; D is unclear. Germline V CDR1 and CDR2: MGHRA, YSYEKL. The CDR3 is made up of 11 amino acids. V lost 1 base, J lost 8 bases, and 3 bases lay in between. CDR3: CASSQVDTIYF. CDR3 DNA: TGCGCCAGCAGCCAAGTGGACACCATATATTTT.

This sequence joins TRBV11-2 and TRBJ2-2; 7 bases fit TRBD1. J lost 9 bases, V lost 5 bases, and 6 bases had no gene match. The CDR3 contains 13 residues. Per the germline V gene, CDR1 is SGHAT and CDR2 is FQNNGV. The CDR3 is CASSRDRARELFF. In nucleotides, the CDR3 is TGTGCCAGCAGCCGAGACAGGGCGAGGGAGCTGTTTTTT.

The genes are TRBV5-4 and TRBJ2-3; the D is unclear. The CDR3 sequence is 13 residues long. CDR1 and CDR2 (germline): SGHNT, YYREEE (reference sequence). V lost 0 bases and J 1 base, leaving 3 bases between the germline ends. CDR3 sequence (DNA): TGTGCCAGCAGCTTGGGGGGCACAGATACGCAGTATTTT. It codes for CASSLGGTDTQYF.

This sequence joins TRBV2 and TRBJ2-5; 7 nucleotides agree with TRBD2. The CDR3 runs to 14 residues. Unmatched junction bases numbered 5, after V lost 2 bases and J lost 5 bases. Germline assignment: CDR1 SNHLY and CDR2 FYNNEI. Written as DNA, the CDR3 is TGTGCCAGCAGTGAACAGCGGGATCAGGAGACCCAGTACTTC. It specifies CASSEQRDQETQYF.

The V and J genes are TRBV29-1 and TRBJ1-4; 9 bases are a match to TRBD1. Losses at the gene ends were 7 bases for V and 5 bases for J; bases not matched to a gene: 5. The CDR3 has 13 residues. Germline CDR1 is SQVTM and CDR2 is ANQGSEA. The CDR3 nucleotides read TGCAGCGCCTTCGGGACAGGGAATGAAAAACTGTTTTTT. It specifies CSAFGTGNEKLFF.

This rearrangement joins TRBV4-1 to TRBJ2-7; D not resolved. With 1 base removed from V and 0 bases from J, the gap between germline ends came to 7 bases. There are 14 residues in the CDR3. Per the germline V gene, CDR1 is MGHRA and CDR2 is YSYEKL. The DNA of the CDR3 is TGCGCCAGCAGCCAAGGGCGGAGCTCCTACGAGCAGTACTTC. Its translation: CASSQGRSSYEQYF.

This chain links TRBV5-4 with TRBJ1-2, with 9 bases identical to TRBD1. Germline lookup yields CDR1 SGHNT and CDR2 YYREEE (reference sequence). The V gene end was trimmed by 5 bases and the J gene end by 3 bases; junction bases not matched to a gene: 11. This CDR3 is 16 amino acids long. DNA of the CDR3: TGTGCCAGCAGTACGGCTGGCGGACAGGGGCACTATGGCTACACCTTC. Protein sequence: CASSTAGGQGHYGYTF.

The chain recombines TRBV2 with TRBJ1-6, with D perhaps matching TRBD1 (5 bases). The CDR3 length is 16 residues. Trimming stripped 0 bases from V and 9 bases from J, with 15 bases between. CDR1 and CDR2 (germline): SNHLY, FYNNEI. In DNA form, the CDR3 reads TGTGCCAGCAGTGAAGCGCTTAGACAGTCGACTTCACCCCTCCACTTT. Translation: CASSEALRQSTSPLHF.